These 32 T cell receptor beta chains share one sample of origin, sequenced in a study of blood T cell repertoires in COVID-19. Using immunoSEQ multiplex PCR, the repertoire was profiled, and TCRdb retains in-frame clones only, with some absent. This table has about 52,000 clones, 89% appearing once. Sequences were obtained from peripheral blood. These receptors all come from a man older than 75 with active or convalescent COVID-19.

The chain couples TRBV19 to TRBJ1-1; D may be TRBD1 (5 bases). With 3 bases removed from V and 6 bases from J, the gap between germline ends came to 17 bases. The length of the CDR3 is 15 residues. The germline CDR1 and CDR2 sequences are LNHDA and SQIVND (reference sequence). CDR3 region: CASSMIGGSKAEAFF. The CDR3, as DNA: TGTGCCAGTAGTATGATCGGGGGTTCAAAGGCTGAAGCTTTCTTT.

This chain uses TRBV19 with TRBJ1-2; a weak D match, TRBD1 (6 bases). V dropped 10 bases and J dropped 4 bases, with 13 bases sitting between them. CDR3 size: 12 residues. Germline V gene data show CDR1 as LNHDA and CDR2 as SQIVND (reference sequence). CDR3 loop: CATSDRVYGYTF. The DNA of the CDR3 is TGTGCCACCTCGGACAGAGTCTATGGCTACACCTTC.

The V and J genes are TRBV7-2 and TRBJ1-2, with D perhaps TRBD1 (6 bases). Per germline, CDR1 SGHTA and CDR2 FQGNSA. The germline V and J ends were trimmed by 5 bases and 3 bases, with 13 bases remaining between them. CDR3 length: 14 amino acids. This CDR3 is CASSPSPGDYGYTF. Written as DNA, the CDR3 is TGTGCCAGCAGCCCCAGCCCAGGGGACTATGGCTACACCTTC.

The J gene is TRBJ2-1, the V gene TRBV5-4; 10 bases fit TRBD2. The CDR3 spans 15 residues. The V gene end was trimmed by 4 bases and the J gene end by 4 bases; junction bases not matched to a gene: 5. Germline CDR1 reads SGHNT; CDR2 reads YYREEE (reference sequence). The CDR3 sequence is CASSVLAGEYNEQFF. In DNA form, the CDR3 reads TGTGCCAGCAGCGTCCTAGCGGGAGAGTACAATGAGCAGTTCTTC. The entire variable domain, with the rest obtained from reference TRBV5-4 and TRBJ2-1, is as follows: ETGVTQSPTHLIKTRGQQVTLRCSSQSGHNTVSWYQQALGQGPQFIFQYYREEENGRGNFPPRFSGLQFPNYSSELNVNALELDDSALYLCASSVLAGEYNEQFFGPGTRLTVL.

V usage is TRBV5-1 and J usage is TRBJ2-1; 8 nucleotides align to TRBD2. The J segment lost 8 bases and the V segment lost 3 bases, leaving 10 bases of the junction unmatched. Germline CDR1 reads SGHRS; CDR2 reads YFSETQ. The CDR3 length is 15 residues. The DNA for the CDR3 is TGCGCCAGCAGCTCGGAGAGACTAGCGTTCGATGAGCAGTTCTTC. Encoded protein: CASSSERLAFDEQFF.

CDR3 nucleotides: TGTGCCAGCAGCCCGCGGAGGACGGGTGAGCAGTTCTTC. Amino acids: CASSPRRTGEQFF. The V gene is TRBV14, the J gene TRBJ2-1; D might be TRBD2 (5 bases). Germline CDR1 reads SGHDN; CDR2 reads FVKESK. CDR3 length: 13 amino acids. Trimming took off 4 bases at V and 9 bases at J, with 13 bases between the two ends.

This clone was seen a single time. This sequence joins TRBV6-5 and TRBJ1-1; a weak D match, TRBD1 (6 bases). The CDR3 has 14 amino acids. The V gene lost 6 bases and the J gene lost 4 bases, with 15 bases spanning the gap. Germline loops: CDR1 MNHEY, CDR2 SVGAGI. CDR3 DNA sequence: TGTGCCAGCAGGGAGGGGGGGCTTGGCACTGAAGCTTTCTTT. Its protein is CASREGGLGTEAFF.

This clone was counted between two and nine times. The rearrangement joins TRBV27 to TRBJ1-5, with D tentatively TRBD1 (5 bases). Trimming removed 1 base from V and 5 bases from J, with 15 bases in between. The CDR3 covers 16 residues. The germline V gene has CDR1 MNHEY and CDR2 SMNVEV (reference sequence). The CDR3 DNA is TGTGCCAGCAGTTTATACCCAAACCAGGGCGATCAGCCCCAGCATTTT. Translation: CASSLYPNQGDQPQHF.

The chain has TRBV28 and TRBJ1-2, with 9 bases lining up with TRBD1. The CDR3 consists of 14 residues. V lost 4 bases to trimming and J lost 2 bases; unmatched junction nucleotides: 2. The germline V gene has CDR1 MDHEN and CDR2 SYDVKM. The DNA for the CDR3 is TGTGCCAGCAGTTCTGACAGGGGGAACTATGGCTACACCTTC. Residues: CASSSDRGNYGYTF.

The V call is TRBV5-1, the J call TRBJ2-5, with 12 positions matching TRBD2. CDR3 length equals 18 residues. Trimming took 7 bases from V and 7 from J; bases not matched to a gene: 20. CDR1 is SGHRS and CDR2 is YFSETQ in the germline V gene. The CDR3 loop reads CASHERPQGLAGGGTQYF. The CDR3 DNA reads as TGCGCCAGCCATGAACGCCCACAGGGCCTAGCGGGAGGGGGGACCCAGTACTTC.

CDR3 amino acids: CASSLQGWGQETQYF. For the CDR3, the DNA is TGTGCCAGCAGTTTACAGGGTTGGGGTCAAGAGACCCAGTACTTC. The chain joins TRBV28 to TRBJ2-5, with D tentatively TRBD1 (5 bases). Trimming cost V 2 bases and J 2 bases, with 12 bases left between them. The CDR3 has 15 residues. Germline loops: CDR1 MDHEN, CDR2 SYDVKM.

This chain uses TRBV5-1 with TRBJ1-1, with 9 bases matching TRBD1. J was trimmed by 6 bases and V by 0 bases; bases with no gene match: 6. CDR3 length: 15 amino acids. Germline assignment: CDR1 SGHRS and CDR2 YFSETQ. The CDR3, as DNA: TGCGCCAGCAGCTTGGCGGGACAGGGTTTGGCTGAAGCTTTCTTT. The encoded protein is CASSLAGQGLAEAFF.

V is TRBV3-1 (or the pseudogene TRBV3-2) and J is TRBJ1-2; tentative D call: TRBD1 (6 bases). Trimming took off 4 bases at V and 1 base at J, with 10 bases between the two ends. Germline V gives CDR1 LGHDT, CDR2 YNNKEL (reference sequence). The CDR3 runs to 14 residues. Here the CDR3 reads CASSRMDSNYGYTF. CDR3 sequence (DNA): TGTGCCAGCAGCCGAATGGACAGTAACTATGGCTACACCTTC.

J is TRBJ1-3 and V is TRBV7-2, with 8 bases identical to TRBD1. Germline V CDR1 and CDR2: SGHTA, FQGNSA. The CDR3 extends over 16 amino acids. V trimming: 3 bases; J trimming: 0 bases; junction bases outside the gene matches: 4. CDR3 sequence (DNA): TGTGCCAGCAGCTTGCGAGGGACAGGCTCTGGAAACACCATATATTTT. It yields the protein CASSLRGTGSGNTIYF.

The V call is TRBV5-6, the J call TRBJ2-3; 13 bases align to TRBD2. CDR1 and CDR2 (germline): SGHDT, YYEEEE. This CDR3 is 17 amino acids long. V lost 3 bases and J lost 2; bases outside the gene matches: 6. CDR3 loop: CASSSTSGRGNTDTQYF. CDR3 sequence (DNA): TGTGCCAGCAGCTCCACTAGCGGGAGGGGAAACACAGATACGCAGTATTTT.

This clone showed up just once. CDR3 in amino acids: CASSPSGASTDTQYF. CDR3 DNA: TGTGCCAGCTCTCCTAGCGGGGCTAGCACAGATACGCAGTATTTT. This sequence joins TRBV7-2 and TRBJ2-3; TRBD2 matches 9 bases. The CDR3 sequence is 15 residues long. Germline lookup yields CDR1 SGHTA and CDR2 FQGNSA. The V and J ends lost 8 bases and 0 bases, in that order; junction bases with no gene match: 6.

V usage is TRBV6-5 and J usage is TRBJ2-3, with D possibly being TRBD2 (6 bases). V was trimmed by 2 bases and J by 2 bases, leaving 8 bases between them. Germline V gene sequence: CDR1 MNHEY, CDR2 SVGAGI. The CDR3 consists of 14 residues. CDR3 sequence: CASSYGRFTDTQYF. CDR3 coding DNA: TGTGCCAGCAGTTACGGGAGGTTCACAGATACGCAGTATTTT.

The genes are TRBV14 and TRBJ2-7, with D hard to call. Germline loops: CDR1 SGHDN, CDR2 FVKESK. The germline V and J ends were trimmed by 2 bases and 3 bases, with 8 bases remaining between them. The CDR3 runs 13 residues. The CDR3 protein is CASSQLTYYEQYF. The CDR3 coding sequence is TGTGCCAGCAGCCAACTCACTTACTACGAGCAGTACTTC.

The chain carries TRBV6-4 and TRBJ2-5; D may be TRBD2 (6 bases). The CDR3 is 17 residues long. Germline CDR1 MRHNA, CDR2 SNTAGT. Trimming took off 0 bases at V and 1 base at J, with 15 bases between the two ends. The CDR3 bases are TGTGCCAGCAGTGACTCGGGAGCCAGCGGGCTCCAAGAGACCCAGTACTTC. Encoded protein: CASSDSGASGLQETQYF.

The chain uses TRBV28 and TRBJ1-3; D call uncertain. This CDR3 has 13 residues. V lost 7 bases and J lost 3, with 10 bases in between. The germline V gene has CDR1 MDHEN and CDR2 SYDVKM. Written as DNA, the CDR3 is TGTGCCAGCACCCCGGGAGGTGGAAACACCATATATTTT. As protein: CASTPGGGNTIYF.

The gene calls are TRBV12-5 and TRBJ2-2; D call uncertain. This CDR3 has 12 amino acids. V was shortened by 1 base and J by 7 bases, with 4 bases between the two germline ends. The germline CDR1 and CDR2 sequences are LGHNT and FRNRAP. The CDR3 is CASGLEHGELFF. CDR3 in DNA: TGTGCTAGTGGTTTGGAACACGGGGAGCTGTTTTTT.

Written as DNA, the CDR3 is TGTGCCAGCAGCTTGGCCGGGGGGGCCCGTGAGACCCAGTACTTC. Encoded protein: CASSLAGGARETQYF. This chain uses TRBV5-4 with TRBJ2-5; 8 nucleotides agree with TRBD2. Germline CDR1 reads SGHNT; CDR2 reads YYREEE (reference sequence). The length of the CDR3 is 15 residues. Losses at the gene ends were 0 bases for V and 5 bases for J; bases not matched to a gene: 6.

The CDR3 here is CASSLRGGTWDTEAFF. The DNA for the CDR3 is TGTGCCAGCAGTTTAAGGGGGGGGACCTGGGACACTGAAGCTTTCTTT. The chain is built from TRBV27 and TRBJ1-1, with a tentative D call TRBD1 (6 bases). The germline gives CDR1 MNHEY, CDR2 SMNVEV (reference sequence). V gave up 2 bases and J gave up 3 bases, with 16 bases separating them. The CDR3 totals 16 residues.

The genes are TRBV5-6 and TRBJ1-5, with 9 nucleotides matching TRBD1. This CDR3 has 14 amino acids. V dropped 0 bases and J dropped 7; count of bases not matched to a gene: 2. Germline CDR1 and CDR2: SGHDT and YYEEEE. The CDR3, as DNA: TGTGCCAGCAGCTTGGGGACAGGGGCACAGCCCCAGCATTTT. This codes for CASSLGTGAQPQHF.

This rearrangement joins TRBV7-6 to TRBJ2-5; 12 bases line up with TRBD2. Germline CDR1 SGHVS, CDR2 FNYEAQ. Germline trimming cut 1 base from V and 5 bases from J; bases unmatched to any gene: 8. This CDR3 spans 17 amino acids. DNA for the CDR3: TGTGCCAGCAGCTTAGATTTACTAGCGGGGGGTTTGGAGACCCAGTACTTC. Amino acid sequence: CASSLDLLAGGLETQYF.

The chain is built from TRBV6-1 and TRBJ1-1, with D hard to call. CDR1 is MNHNS and CDR2 is SASEGT in the germline V gene. Trimming cost V 3 bases and J 4 bases, with 12 bases left between them. The CDR3 extends over 14 amino acids. The CDR3 here is CASSDPGRTTEAFF. CDR3 coding DNA: TGTGCCAGCAGTGATCCGGGGAGGACCACTGAAGCTTTCTTT.

The chain combines TRBV5-1 with TRBJ2-3, with D possibly being TRBD2 (5 bases). CDR1 SGHRS and CDR2 YFSETQ come from the germline V gene. V was cut by 4 bases and J by 4 bases, with 16 bases left in between. The CDR3 consists of 15 residues. CDR3 residues: CASSLRAAHPDTQYF. CDR3 nucleotides: TGCGCCAGCAGCCTTCGAGCGGCCCACCCAGATACGCAGTATTTT.

CDR3 loop: CASSIGGDAYEQYF. CDR3 coding DNA: TGTGCCAGTAGTATAGGCGGGGACGCCTACGAGCAGTACTTC. The rearrangement uses TRBV19 and TRBJ2-7, with D perhaps matching TRBD2 (6 bases). This CDR3 region has 14 residues. Between the trimmed V and J ends, which lost 1 base and 2 bases, there was a span of 9 bases. Germline CDR1 is LNHDA and CDR2 is SQIVND (reference sequence).

The chain combines TRBV5-1 with TRBJ2-3; 11 bases align to TRBD2. CDR3 size: 17 residues. Germline CDR1 SGHRS, CDR2 YFSETQ. With V trimmed by 4 bases and J by 3 bases, 10 bases remained unmatched. CDR3 sequence: CASSTRLAGITTDTQYF. DNA for the CDR3: TGCGCCAGCAGCACCAGACTAGCGGGGATTACAACAGATACGCAGTATTTT.

The chain uses TRBV11-2 and TRBJ2-7; 7 bases are a match to TRBD1. Germline lookup yields CDR1 SGHAT and CDR2 FQNNGV. The ends lost 5 bases at V and 2 bases at J; junction bases unmatched: 6. The CDR3 length is 14 residues. CDR3 amino acids: CASSHTGTAYEQYF. As DNA, the CDR3 is TGTGCCAGCAGCCATACCGGGACAGCCTACGAGCAGTACTTC.

This chain uses TRBV7-8 with TRBJ2-7, with TRBD2 identical over 11 bases. This CDR3 contains 16 residues. V shed 7 bases, J shed 3 bases, and the junction held 11 bases outside the gene matches. From germline, CDR1 is SGHVS and CDR2 FQNEAQ. CDR3 sequence: CASTQNGLAGGYEQYF. The CDR3 bases are TGTGCCAGCACCCAAAACGGGCTAGCGGGGGGCTACGAGCAGTACTTC.

V and J are TRBV5-1 and TRBJ2-7, with 9 bases aligning to TRBD2. With V trimmed by 1 base and J by 6 bases, 17 bases remained unmatched. Germline lookup yields CDR1 SGHRS and CDR2 YFSETQ. The CDR3 is made up of 18 amino acids. CDR3 amino acids: CASSLRGLAGGPSSEQYF. The CDR3 DNA follows: TGCGCCAGCAGCTTGCGGGGACTAGCAGGGGGGCCTTCTAGCGAGCAGTACTTC. The complete variable domain, with remaining parts taken from reference TRBV5-1 and TRBJ2-7, reads KAGVTQTPRYLIKTRGQQVTLSCSPISGHRSVSWYQQTPGQGLQFLFEYFSETQRNKGNFPGRFSGRQFSNSRSEMNVSTLELGDSALYLCASSLRGLAGGPSSEQYFGPGTRLTVT.